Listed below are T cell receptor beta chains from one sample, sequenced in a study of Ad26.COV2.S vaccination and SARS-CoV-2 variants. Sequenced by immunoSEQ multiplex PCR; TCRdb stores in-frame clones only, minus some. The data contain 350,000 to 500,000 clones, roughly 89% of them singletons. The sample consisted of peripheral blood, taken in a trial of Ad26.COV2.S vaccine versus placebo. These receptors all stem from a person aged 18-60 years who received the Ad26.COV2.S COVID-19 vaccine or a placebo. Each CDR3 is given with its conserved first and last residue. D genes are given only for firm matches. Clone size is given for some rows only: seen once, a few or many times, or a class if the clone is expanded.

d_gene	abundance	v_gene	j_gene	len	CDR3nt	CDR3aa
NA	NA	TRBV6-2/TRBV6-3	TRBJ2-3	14	TGTGCCAGCAGTTACAGCGATCCCGAGGATACGCAGTATTTT	CASSYSDPEDTQYF
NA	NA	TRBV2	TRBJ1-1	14	TGTGCCAGCAGTCGAACCCCGTCTGCGGTACGAGCTTTCTTT	CASSRTPSAVRAFF
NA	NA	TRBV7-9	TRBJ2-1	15	TGTGCCAGCAGCCCAAGACTAGAGACCTACAATGAGCAGTTCTTC	CASSPRLETYNEQFF
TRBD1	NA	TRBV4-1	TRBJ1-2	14	TGCGCCAGCAAACCGGGACAGCTTAACTATGGCTACACCTTC	CASKPGQLNYGYTF
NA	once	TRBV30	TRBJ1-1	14	TGTGCCTGGAGTGTCCCGACAGACTACACTGAAGCTTTCTTT	CAWSVPTDYTEAFF
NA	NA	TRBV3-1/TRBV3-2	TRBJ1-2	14	TGTGCCAGCAGCCGCTCAGAGGCCGGCTATGGCTACACCTTC	CASSRSEAGYGYTF
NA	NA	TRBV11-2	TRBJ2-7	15	TGTGCCAGCAGCGCGAGGGCGGTAGCGTCTTACGAGCAGTACTTC	CASSARAVASYEQYF
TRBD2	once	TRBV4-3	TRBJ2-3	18	TGCGCCAGCAGCCGAGAACCACTAGCGGGGGACGGCACAGATACGCAGTATTTT	CASSREPLAGDGTDTQYF
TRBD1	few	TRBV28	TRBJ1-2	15	TGTGCCAGCAGTTCCGGAGCAGGGGGCTACTATGGCTACACCTTC	CASSSGAGGYYGYTF
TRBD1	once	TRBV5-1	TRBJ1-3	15	TGCGCCAGCAGCGGGGACAGGGCCGCCGGAAACACCATATATTTT	CASSGDRAAGNTIYF
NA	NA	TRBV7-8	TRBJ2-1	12	TGTGCCAGCAGCTTAGGTTCAAATTGGCAGTTCTTC	CASSLGSNWQFF
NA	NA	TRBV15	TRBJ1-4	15	TGTGCCACCAGCAGAGAGGGACATAGTAATGAAAAACTGTTTTTT	CATSREGHSNEKLFF
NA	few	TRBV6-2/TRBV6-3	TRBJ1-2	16	TGTGCCAGCAGTTTCCACGTGACAGAGCCAGATGGGGGCTACACCTTC	CASSFHVTEPDGGYTF
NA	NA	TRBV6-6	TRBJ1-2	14	TGTGCCACCCACGCGGAAGGAGCTAACTATGGCTACACCTTC	CATHAEGANYGYTF
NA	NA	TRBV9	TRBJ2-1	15	TGTGCCAGCAGCGTAGACTACGGCAGGGGTTTTGAGCAGTTCTTC	CASSVDYGRGFEQFF
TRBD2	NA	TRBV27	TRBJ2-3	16	TGTGCCAGCAGTTTATGGGGCGCGGGAGTTTCGGATACGCAGTATTTT	CASSLWGAGVSDTQYF
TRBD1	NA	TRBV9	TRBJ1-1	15	TGTGCCAGCAGCGTAGGTCAGACAGGGGAGGCTGAAGCTTTCTTT	CASSVGQTGEAEAFF
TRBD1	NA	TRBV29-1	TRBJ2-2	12	TGCAGCGTCGGACAGGGAACCGGGGAGCTGTTTTTT	CSVGQGTGELFF
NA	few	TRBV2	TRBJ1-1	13	TGTGCCAGCAGTGTGGACAGCTACACTGAAGCTTTCTTT	CASSVDSYTEAFF
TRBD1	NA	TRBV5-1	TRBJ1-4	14	TGCGCCAGCAGCGCCGGGACAGAGGGTGAAAAACTGTTTTTT	CASSAGTEGEKLFF
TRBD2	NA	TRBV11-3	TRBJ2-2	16	TGTGCCAGCAGTTCGGGGGGAACTAGCCGGCTCGGGGAGCTGTTTTTT	CASSSGGTSRLGELFF
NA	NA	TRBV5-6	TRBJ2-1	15	TGTGCCAGCAGCTTGGGGATTCAAGCCTACAATGAGCAGTTCTTC	CASSLGIQAYNEQFF
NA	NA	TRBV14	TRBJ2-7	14	TGTGCCAGCAGCCGAACAGGGTTCCCCTACGAGCAGTACTTC	CASSRTGFPYEQYF
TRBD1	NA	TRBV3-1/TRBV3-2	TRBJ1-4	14	TGTGCCAGCAGCCAAGTGCGGACAGGGGGAAAACTGTTTTTT	CASSQVRTGGKLFF
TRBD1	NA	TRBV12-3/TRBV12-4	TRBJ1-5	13	TGTGCCAGCAGTGGACAGGTCAGGCAGCCCCAGCATTTT	CASSGQVRQPQHF
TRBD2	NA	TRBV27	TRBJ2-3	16	TGTGCCAGCAGTATTATGGGACTAGCGGGAGGGCTTACGCAGTATTTT	CASSIMGLAGGLTQYF
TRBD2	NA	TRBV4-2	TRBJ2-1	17	TGTGCCAGCAGCCAAGCCGGGAGCGGGGTAAACTACAATGAGCAGTTCTTC	CASSQAGSGVNYNEQFF
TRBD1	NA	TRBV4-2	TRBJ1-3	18	TGTGCCAGCAGCCAAGATTTATCCGGGACAGGATCCCGAAACACCATATATTTT	CASSQDLSGTGSRNTIYF
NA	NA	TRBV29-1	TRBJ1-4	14	TGCAGCGCCGCGAGAGGGTCAACTAATGAAAAACTGTTTTTT	CSAARGSTNEKLFF
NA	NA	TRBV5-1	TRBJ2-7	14	TGCGCCAGCAGCTCATGGTTAACGGACGGGGAGCAGTACTTC	CASSSWLTDGEQYF
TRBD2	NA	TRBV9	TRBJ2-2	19	TGTGCCAGCAGCGCAGAGGGACTAGCGAGAAGTGGCCGACCCGGGGAGCTGTTTTTT	CASSAEGLARSGRPGELFF
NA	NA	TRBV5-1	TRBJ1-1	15	TGCGCCAGCAGCATGGTCCTTCGGGCAGACACTGAAGCTTTCTTT	CASSMVLRADTEAFF
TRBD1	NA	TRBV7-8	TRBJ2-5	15	TGTGCCAGCAGCTATGGACAGGGAGGACGGGAGACCCAGTACTTC	CASSYGQGGRETQYF
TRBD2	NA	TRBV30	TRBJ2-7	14	TGTGCCTGGAGTGTTGGCGGGGGGTCCTACGAGCAGTACTTC	CAWSVGGGSYEQYF
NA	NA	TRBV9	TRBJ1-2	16	TGTGCCAGCAGCGTAGAATCTAAGGGGGGGAGTAATGGCTACACCTTC	CASSVESKGGSNGYTF
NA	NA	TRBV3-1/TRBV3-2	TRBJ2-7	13	TGTGCCAGCAGCCAGGGGACGTGGGATGGGGAGTCGTTC	CASSQGTWDGESF
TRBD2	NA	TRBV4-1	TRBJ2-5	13	TGCGCCAGCAGCCAGGCGGGGGTGGAGACCCAGTACTTC	CASSQAGVETQYF
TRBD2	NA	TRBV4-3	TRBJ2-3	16	TGCGCCAGCAGCCAGTCAGGACTAGCGGGAGTTGATACGCAGTATTTT	CASSQSGLAGVDTQYF
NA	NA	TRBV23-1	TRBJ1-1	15	TGCGCCAGCAGTCAATTAATGAAGGTGCGGGCTGAAGCTTTCTTT	CASSQLMKVRAEAFF
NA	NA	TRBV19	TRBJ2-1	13	TGTGCCAGCTTCGGTGGCTCCTACAATGAGCAGTTCTTC	CASFGGSYNEQFF